The 22 T cell receptor beta chains below all came from one sample that was sequenced in a study of blood T cell repertoires in COVID-19. Generated by immunoSEQ multiplex PCR, the TCRdb table keeps only in-frame clones and is missing some. The sample contains 50,000 to 55,000 clones, roughly 79% of which appear only once. Sequenced input: peripheral blood. The source is a human donor in a cohort sampled during active COVID-19.

This clone was counted only a few times. V is TRBV5-1 and J is TRBJ2-3, with 9 nucleotides matching TRBD1. The germline V gene encodes CDR1 SGHRS and CDR2 YFSETQ. J lost 2 bases, V lost 4 bases, and 17 bases had no gene match. This CDR3 contains 19 residues. The CDR3 region has the DNA TGCGCCAGCAGCCACAGGGGGCGCGGTATGGGGTCCTACACAGATACGCAGTATTTT. It specifies CASSHRGRGMGSYTDTQYF.

The chain joins TRBV6-2 or TRBV6-3 to TRBJ2-2; possible D gene TRBD2, 5 bases. The V end was cut by 2 bases, the J end by 7 bases, with 11 bases between. This CDR3 region has 14 residues. Germline lookup yields CDR1 MNHEY and CDR2 SVGEGT. The CDR3 region is CASSYTDRGGELFF. Written as DNA, the CDR3 is TGTGCCAGCAGTTACACGGATCGGGGCGGGGAGCTGTTTTTT.

The V and J genes are TRBV3-1 (or the pseudogene TRBV3-2) and TRBJ2-3; D is perhaps TRBD1 (6 bases). The CDR3 is 17 residues long. The V gene's germline CDR1 is LGHDT and CDR2 YNNKEL (reference sequence). The ends were cut back, 2 bases at V and 1 base at J, with 16 bases in the middle. Here the CDR3 DNA reads TGTGCCAGCAGCCAACGTTCGGTATCAGGGGGCACAGATACGCAGTATTTT. Translated, it gives CASSQRSVSGGTDTQYF.

J is TRBJ2-1 and V is TRBV6-6, with D tentatively TRBD2 (6 bases). The CDR3 totals 16 residues. The V end lost 7 bases, the J end lost 4 bases, and 20 bases lay between the germline ends. Germline CDR1 is MNHNY and CDR2 is SVGAGI (reference sequence). The CDR3 region is CASIARDSPSYNEQFF. The CDR3 DNA follows: TGTGCCAGCATCGCCCGGGACTCTCCTTCTTACAATGAGCAGTTCTTC.

This sequence joins TRBV5-1 and TRBJ2-7, with TRBD2 matching 9 bases. Germline V lookup: CDR1 SGHRS, CDR2 YFSETQ. The ends lost 7 bases at V and 6 bases at J; junction bases unmatched: 5. The CDR3 is 12 amino acids. The CDR3 DNA reads TGCGCCAGCCATAGCGGGGGAGTCGAGCAGTACTTC. Encoded protein: CASHSGGVEQYF.

The chain employs TRBV2 and TRBJ2-7; weak D call: TRBD2 (5 bases). The V gene's germline CDR1 is SNHLY and CDR2 FYNNEI. Trimming left V 4 bases short and J 2 bases short, with 9 bases between. CDR3 length equals 13 residues. Written as DNA, the CDR3 is TGTGCCAGCAGTGGGAGGAACCCCTACGAGCAGTACTTC. It yields the protein CASSGRNPYEQYF.

The chain employs TRBV11-2 and TRBJ1-1; D not certain. Germline V CDR1 and CDR2: SGHAT, FQNNGV. This CDR3 comprises 13 residues. Deletions cut 4 bases from V and 5 bases from J, with 11 bases between. The CDR3 sequence is CASSSDRETEAFF. Here the CDR3 DNA reads TGTGCCAGCAGCTCAGATCGGGAGACTGAAGCTTTCTTT.

DNA for the CDR3: TGCGCCAGCAGCCAAGAGCCCCAGGGGGCCGGGGAGCTGTTTTTT. This gives the protein CASSQEPQGAGELFF. This chain uses TRBV4-1 with TRBJ2-2; 7 nucleotides align to TRBD1. CDR1 is MGHRA and CDR2 is YSYEKL in the germline V gene. The CDR3 covers 15 residues. Germline trimming cut 0 bases from V and 6 bases from J; bases unmatched to any gene: 4.

The chain is built from TRBV19 and TRBJ2-5, with 13 nucleotides matching TRBD2. The length of the CDR3 is 14 residues. The trim removed 9 bases at V and 2 bases at J, leaving 3 bases unmatched. Germline V CDR1 and CDR2: LNHDA, SQIVND (reference sequence). As DNA, the CDR3 is TGTGCCAGCGGACTAGCGGGGGCGCAAGAGACCCAGTACTTC. Translated: CASGLAGAQETQYF. The whole variable domain, filled in from reference TRBV19 and TRBJ2-5, reads DGGITQSPKYLFRKEGQNVTLSCEQNLNHDAMYWYRQDPGQGLRLIYYSQIVNDFQKGDIAEGYSVSREKKESFPLTVTSAQKNPTAFYLCASGLAGAQETQYFGPGTRLLVL.

The chain is built from TRBV19 and TRBJ2-1; TRBD2 agrees at 9 bases. Trimming removed 7 bases from V and 7 bases from J; junction bases left unmatched: 14. CDR3 length equals 16 residues. Germline CDR1 reads LNHDA; CDR2 reads SQIVND (reference sequence). The CDR3 nucleotides read TGTGCCAGTACCCGGAGCGGGCTAGCGGGGCAGAATGAGCAGTTCTTC. Its translation is CASTRSGLAGQNEQFF.

The chain is built from TRBV3-1 (or the pseudogene TRBV3-2) and TRBJ2-7; 10 positions agree with TRBD2. The germline V gene encodes CDR1 LGHDT and CDR2 YNNKEL (reference sequence). The CDR3 covers 19 residues. The V segment lost 0 bases and the J segment 0 bases; nucleotides outside the gene matches: 11. CDR3 sequence: CASSQERWLAGAPSYEQYF. The CDR3 coding sequence is TGTGCCAGCAGCCAAGAGAGGTGGCTAGCGGGGGCACCCTCCTACGAGCAGTACTTC.

The chain links TRBV7-8 to TRBJ2-3; weak D call: TRBD2 (5 bases). The CDR3 loop spans 15 amino acids. V lost 0 bases, J lost 5 bases, and 12 bases lay in between. The germline CDR1 and CDR2 sequences are SGHVS and FQNEAQ. Here the CDR3 DNA reads TGTGCCAGCAGCTTAGCGGGGAGCCTTAGAGATACGCAGTATTTT. It yields the protein CASSLAGSLRDTQYF.

The chain recombines TRBV7-9 with TRBJ1-1, with D unresolved. Germline V CDR1 and CDR2: SEHNR, FQNEAQ (reference sequence). V was pared by 4 bases and J by 6 bases, with 9 bases between. The CDR3 consists of 12 residues. CDR3 DNA: TGTGCCAGCAGCTCTATGAGGGCTGAAGCTTTCTTT. As protein: CASSSMRAEAFF. The full variable domain, its missing parts supplied by reference TRBV7-9 and TRBJ1-1, is DTGVSQNPRHKITKRGQNVTFRCDPISEHNRLYWYRQTLGQGPEFLTYFQNEAQLEKSRLLSDRFSAERPKGSFSTLEIQRTEQGDSAMYLCASSSMRAEAFFGQGTRLTVV.

This clone appeared a single time. The rearrangement links TRBV7-6 to TRBJ2-7, with D possibly matching TRBD1 (5 bases). Germline V gene lookup returns CDR1 SGHVS and CDR2 FNYEAQ. CDR3 length: 15 amino acids. V lost 1 base and J lost 6, with 16 bases in between. The CDR3 loop is CASSLDPAGMGEQYF. The CDR3 bases are TGTGCCAGCAGCTTAGATCCGGCAGGGATGGGCGAGCAGTACTTC.

The chain couples TRBV15 to TRBJ1-5; the D is unclear. V lost 3 bases to trimming and J lost 3 bases, with 15 bases between them. Looked up from germline, CDR1 is LNHNV and CDR2 is YYDKDF (reference sequence). The CDR3 consists of 16 residues. CDR3 DNA sequence: TGTGCCACCAGCAGGACCTTAGGCGGAACCAATCAGCCCCAGCATTTT. It is translated as CATSRTLGGTNQPQHF.

This chain connects TRBV28 to TRBJ1-4; the D is unclear. This CDR3 has 18 amino acids. The V gene's germline CDR1 is MDHEN and CDR2 SYDVKM. V was pared by 5 bases and J by 0 bases, with 19 bases between. The CDR3 DNA follows: TGTGCCAGCAGTCCAGGCAGGCCGCTCTTTGCAACTAATGAAAAACTGTTTTTT. It specifies CASSPGRPLFATNEKLFF. Combining the CDR3 with reference TRBV28 and TRBJ1-4 gives the whole variable domain DVKVTQSSRYLVKRTGEKVFLECVQDMDHENMFWYRQDPGLGLRLIYFSYDVKMKEKGDIPEGYSVSREKKERFSLILESASTNQTSMYLCASSPGRPLFATNEKLFFGSGTQLSVL.

V usage is TRBV11-2 and J usage is TRBJ2-5, with D possibly matching TRBD2 (5 bases). V lost 3 bases and J 10 bases, leaving 12 bases between the germline ends. The CDR3 is 12 amino acids. Germline V lookup: CDR1 SGHAT, CDR2 FQNNGV. This CDR3 reads CASSFRGEGQYF. The CDR3 bases are TGTGCCAGCAGCTTCCGCGGCGAGGGCCAGTACTTC.

CDR3 nucleotide sequence: TGTGCCAGCAGTTTGTCTGGGCCTAATGAAAAACTGTTTTTT. This codes for CASSLSGPNEKLFF. The V gene is TRBV27, the J gene TRBJ1-4, with D hard to call. V was clipped by 3 bases and J by 3 bases, with 8 bases between them. Looked up from germline, CDR1 is MNHEY and CDR2 is SMNVEV (reference sequence). This CDR3 has 14 amino acids. Full variable domain (outside the CDR3, taken from reference TRBV27 and TRBJ1-4): EAQVTQNPRYLITVTGKKLTVTCSQNMNHEYMSWYRQDPGLGLRQIYYSMNVEVTDKGDVPEGYKVSRKEKRNFPLILESPSPNQTSLYFCASSLSGPNEKLFFGSGTQLSVL.

This clone has a single count. This rearrangement joins TRBV19 to TRBJ2-1; 10 bases are a match to TRBD1. The V gene end was trimmed by 5 bases and the J gene end by 0 bases; junction bases not matched to a gene: 4. The CDR3 length is 16 residues. The V gene's germline CDR1 is LNHDA and CDR2 SQIVND (reference sequence). The CDR3 nucleotides are TGTGCCAGTAGTTCCCGGACAGGGGGCTCCTACAATGAGCAGTTCTTC. Its protein is CASSSRTGGSYNEQFF.

The V and J genes are TRBV13 and TRBJ2-7; TRBD2 matches at 7 bases. J gave up 3 bases and V 6 bases, and 5 bases lay outside the gene matches. The V gene's germline CDR1 is PRHDT and CDR2 FYEKMQ (reference sequence). The CDR3 extends over 13 amino acids. The CDR3 spells CASRPSGDYEQYF. CDR3 DNA sequence: TGTGCCAGCAGACCTAGCGGAGACTACGAGCAGTACTTC.

This clone showed up just once. This chain connects TRBV28 to TRBJ1-5, with D possibly matching TRBD1 (5 bases). Trimming removed 6 bases from V and 10 bases from J, with 19 bases in between. Germline V CDR1 and CDR2: MDHEN, SYDVKM. CDR3 length equals 14 residues. Here the CDR3 reads CASREGYQSRPQHF. CDR3 nucleotide sequence: TGTGCCAGCAGGGAGGGGTATCAATCACGCCCCCAGCATTTT.

The J gene is TRBJ1-1, the V gene TRBV2; 7 positions match TRBD1. After removal of 9 bases from V and 5 bases from J, the junction contained 15 bases not matched to a gene. In germline, CDR1 is SNHLY, CDR2 FYNNEI. The CDR3 runs to 15 residues. Here the CDR3 reads CARDRDPERSTEAFF. The DNA for the CDR3 is TGTGCCAGAGACAGGGACCCCGAAAGGAGTACTGAAGCTTTCTTT.